The 20 T cell receptor beta chains listed next were all sequenced from one sample in a study of vaccination and CD4 T cells after COVID-19. TCRdb ran MiXCR on the PCR reads and lists one entry per CDR3 protein. The sample holds 26,000 or so distinct CDR3 sequences; about half are singletons and the top ten take more than 5%. As to time point: late sampling 161 to 241 days after vaccination in three convalescent patients. Material: CD4+ T cells from blood, obtained about 7 months after SARS-CoV-2 vaccination. The receptors here all came from a human donor who had recovered from COVID-19.

In this sample, this clonotype turned up a few times. CDR3: CASSHSGNQPQHF. DNA of the CDR3: TGTGCCAGTAGTCACTCCGGAAATCAGCCCCAGCATTTT. V and J are TRBV19 and TRBJ1-5, with no clear D. The V and J ends lost 5 bases and 4 bases respectively, with 9 bases between them. The germline CDR1 and CDR2 sequences are LNHDA and SQIVND (reference sequence). This CDR3 has 13 amino acids. Filled out from reference TRBV19 and TRBJ1-5, the complete variable domain reads DGGITQSPKYLFRKEGQNVTLSCEQNLNHDAMYWYRQDPGQGLRLIYYSQIVNDFQKGDIAEGYSVSREKKESFPLTVTSAQKNPTAFYLCASSHSGNQPQHFGDGTRLSIL.

For the CDR3, the DNA is TGTGCCATCAGGGCTAATGGACAGGGTAATCAGCCCCAGCATTTT. Protein sequence: CAIRANGQGNQPQHF. The chain carries TRBV10-3 and TRBJ1-5, with 8 positions matching TRBD1. V shed 6 bases, J shed 4 bases, and the junction held 8 bases outside the gene matches. Germline loops: CDR1 ENHRY, CDR2 SYGVKD. The CDR3 extends over 15 amino acids.

This clonotype was seen more than once but under ten times. The chain has TRBV20-1 and TRBJ1-2; 7 bases line up with TRBD1. CDR1 is DFQATT, CDR2 SNEGSKA, per germline (reference sequence). This CDR3 comprises 15 residues. Germline trimming cut 4 bases from V and 5 bases from J; bases unmatched to any gene: 13. CDR3 sequence (DNA): TGCAGTGCTAATAGTATGACAGGGAAGACTTATGGCTACACCTTC. Its translation is CSANSMTGKTYGYTF.

The chain combines TRBV14 with TRBJ2-3; TRBD1 aligns across 9 bases. J lost 1 base, V lost 5 bases, and 4 bases had no gene match. CDR3 length equals 15 residues. Germline assignment: CDR1 SGHDN and CDR2 FVKESK. As DNA, the CDR3 is TGTGCCAGCAGCACCCGGACAGGGGGCACAGATACGCAGTATTTT. This sequence encodes CASSTRTGGTDTQYF.

The genes are TRBV7-9 and TRBJ2-1, with a weak D call TRBD1 (5 bases). The CDR3 spans 16 residues. The germline gives CDR1 SEHNR, CDR2 FQNEAQ (reference sequence). V gave up 5 bases and J gave up 0 bases, with 14 bases separating them. As DNA, the CDR3 is TGTGCCAGCAGCCCCGACAGCTGGAGCTCCTACAATGAGCAGTTCTTC. This encodes CASSPDSWSSYNEQFF.

This clonotype was picked up one time. V usage is TRBV19 and J usage is TRBJ1-5; D uncertain. Germline V gives CDR1 LNHDA, CDR2 SQIVND (reference sequence). V lost 7 bases, J lost 3 bases, and 16 bases lay in between. This CDR3 has 15 residues. DNA for the CDR3: TGTGCCAGTACCCCGGGAGAGGCTAACAATCAGCCCCAGCATTTT. It translates to CASTPGEANNQPQHF.

In this sample, this clonotype turned up a few times. V gene TRBV6-1 combines with J gene TRBJ1-5, with TRBD1 identical over 8 bases. This CDR3 spans 14 amino acids. Trimming removed 5 bases from V and 1 base from J; junction bases left unmatched: 1. Germline values: CDR1 MNHNS, CDR2 SASEGT. The CDR3 spells CASSRQGSNQPQHF. The DNA for the CDR3 is TGTGCCAGCAGTCGACAGGGGAGCAATCAGCCCCAGCATTTT.

The chain employs TRBV28 and TRBJ2-7, with D possibly called TRBD1 or TRBD2 (6 bases each). Trimming took 3 bases from V and 5 from J, leaving 14 bases between them. Germline V CDR1 and CDR2: MDHEN, SYDVKM. The CDR3 totals 14 residues. This CDR3 is CASSFRGLGNEQYF. The CDR3 coding sequence is TGTGCCAGCAGTTTTCGGGGGCTGGGGAACGAGCAGTACTTC.

The chain uses TRBV20-1 and TRBJ2-3; perhaps TRBD2 as D (5 bases). Germline assignment: CDR1 DFQATT and CDR2 SNEGSKA (reference sequence). V was cut by 4 bases and J by 0 bases, with 14 bases left in between. The CDR3 is 15 residues long. The DNA of the CDR3 is TGCAGTGCTAAATGGGGAGCCACCAGCACAGATACGCAGTATTTT. Protein sequence: CSAKWGATSTDTQYF.

The rearrangement uses TRBV7-8 and TRBJ2-3; 9 nucleotides line up with TRBD2. J lost 0 bases, V lost 2 bases, and 3 bases had no gene match. Germline V gene lookup returns CDR1 SGHVS and CDR2 FQNEAQ. The CDR3 runs 16 residues. The CDR3 bases are TGTGCCAGCAGCTTACTAGCGGGACGTAGCACAGATACGCAGTATTTT. Translation: CASSLLAGRSTDTQYF.

The V and J genes are TRBV6-1 and TRBJ2-7; D is possibly TRBD2 (5 bases). Germline V gene sequence: CDR1 MNHNS, CDR2 SASEGT. The germline V and J ends were trimmed by 6 bases and 2 bases, with 8 bases remaining between them. This CDR3 spans 12 amino acids. For the CDR3, the DNA is TGTGCCAGCAGGAAGAGGGCCTACGAGCAGTACTTC. This translates into CASRKRAYEQYF.

This clonotype is labeled as medium-sized. The chain uses TRBV7-6 and TRBJ1-6; D is possibly TRBD1 (5 bases). The CDR3 is 16 residues long. The V end lost 0 bases, the J end lost 8 bases, and 14 bases lay between the germline ends. CDR1 SGHVS and CDR2 FNYEAQ come from the germline V gene. DNA for the CDR3: TGTGCCAGCAGCTTAGCGAGGCGGGGCGGGTATTCACCCCTCCACTTT. Its protein is CASSLARRGGYSPLHF. Full variable domain (remainder filled in from reference TRBV7-6 and TRBJ1-6): GAGVSQSPRYKVTKRGQDVALRCDPISGHVSLYWYRQALGQGPEFLTYFNYEAQQDKSGLPNDRFSAERPEGSISTLTIQRTEQRDSAMYRCASSLARRGGYSPLHFGNGTRLTVT.

V and J are TRBV5-1 and TRBJ2-5; the match to TRBD2 covers 9 bases. Germline V gene sequence: CDR1 SGHRS, CDR2 YFSETQ. V shed 7 bases, J shed 2 bases, and the junction held 6 bases outside the gene matches. The CDR3 is 14 amino acids. The CDR3, as DNA: TGCGCCAGCTCAAGCGGGAGGTGGCAAGAGACCCAGTACTTC. This sequence encodes CASSSGRWQETQYF.

The rearrangement uses TRBV7-9 and TRBJ2-5; 7 nucleotides align to TRBD2. The CDR3 length is 14 residues. Looked up from germline, CDR1 is SEHNR and CDR2 is FQNEAQ (reference sequence). With 2 bases clipped from V and 4 bases from J, the junction kept 4 bases outside the gene matches. CDR3 in amino acids: CASSLPGEGETQYF. The CDR3 nucleotides read TGTGCCAGCAGCTTACCGGGGGAGGGAGAGACCCAGTACTTC.

The chain couples TRBV24-1 to TRBJ2-5, with 12 bases matching TRBD2. V was clipped by 4 bases and J by 2 bases; unmatched bases: 16. This CDR3 has 20 residues. Germline assignment: CDR1 KGHDR and CDR2 SFDVKD. Written as DNA, the CDR3 is TGTGCCACCAGTGACCCAAAGTGGGCGACTAGCGGGAGAGTACAAGAGACCCAGTACTTC. This translates into CATSDPKWATSGRVQETQYF.

CDR3 region: CASSLVVVTDTQYF. CDR3 sequence (DNA): TGCGCCAGCAGCTTGGTGGTAGTCACAGATACGCAGTATTTT. This chain joins TRBV5-1 and TRBJ2-3; D is unclear. Germline V gene data show CDR1 as SGHRS and CDR2 as YFSETQ. The CDR3 has 14 amino acids. The germline V and J ends were trimmed by 0 bases and 2 bases, with 7 bases remaining between them.

The J gene is TRBJ2-7, the V gene TRBV20-1, with 14 positions matching TRBD2. The CDR3 runs 14 residues. V shed 5 bases and J 5 bases; nucleotides not matched to a gene: 5. Looked up from germline, CDR1 is DFQATT and CDR2 is SNEGSKA (reference sequence). CDR3 DNA sequence: TGCAGTGCTCTGGGGACTAGCGGGAGCGACGAGCAGTACTTC. The encoded protein is CSALGTSGSDEQYF.

This clonotype was counted between two and nine times. CDR3 region: CATSRDRGSGETQYF. The CDR3 DNA follows: TGTGCCACCAGCAGGGACAGGGGGAGCGGGGAGACCCAGTACTTC. This chain joins TRBV15 and TRBJ2-5, with 10 bases identical to TRBD1. The CDR3 extends over 15 amino acids. Trimming at V came to 3 bases and at J to 5 bases, leaving 6 bases not matched to a gene. Germline loops: CDR1 LNHNV, CDR2 YYDKDF (reference sequence).

The gene calls are TRBV7-9 and TRBJ2-1, with TRBD2 as a possible D gene (5 bases). The CDR3 sequence is 14 residues long. V lost 3 bases and J lost 4, with 10 bases in between. The germline CDR1 and CDR2 sequences are SEHNR and FQNEAQ (reference sequence). For the CDR3, the DNA is TGTGCCAGCAGCTTGGACGGAGGATACAATGAGCAGTTCTTC. Translating it yields CASSLDGGYNEQFF.

V gene TRBV7-8 combines with J gene TRBJ2-3, with TRBD1 matching over 9 bases. V dropped 5 bases and J dropped 2; count of bases not matched to a gene: 8. The CDR3 is 16 residues long. Germline V gene lookup returns CDR1 SGHVS and CDR2 FQNEAQ. The CDR3 protein is CASSPKDRGVTDTQYF. DNA of the CDR3: TGTGCCAGCAGCCCTAAGGACAGGGGCGTCACAGATACGCAGTATTTT. Based on the CDR3 plus reference TRBV7-8 and TRBJ2-3, the full variable domain is GAGVSQSPRYKVAKRGQDVALRCDPISGHVSLFWYQQALGQGPEFLTYFQNEAQLDKSGLPSDRFFAERPEGSVSTLKIQRTQQEDSAVYLCASSPKDRGVTDTQYFGPGTRLTVL.